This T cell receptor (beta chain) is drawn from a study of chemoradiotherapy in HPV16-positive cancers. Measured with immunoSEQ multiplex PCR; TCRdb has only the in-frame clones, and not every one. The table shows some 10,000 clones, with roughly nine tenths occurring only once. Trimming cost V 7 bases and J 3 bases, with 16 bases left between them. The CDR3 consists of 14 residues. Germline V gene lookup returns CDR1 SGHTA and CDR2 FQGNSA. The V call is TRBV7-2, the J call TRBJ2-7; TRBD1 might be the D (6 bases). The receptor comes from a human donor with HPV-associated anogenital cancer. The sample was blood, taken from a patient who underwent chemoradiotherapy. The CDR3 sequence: CASKDDLGGYEQYF. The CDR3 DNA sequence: TGTGCCAGCAAGGACGACCTAGGGGGCTACGAGCAGTACTTC.